This entry describes one T cell receptor (beta chain). This specimen belongs to a study of glioma-infiltrating T cells after dendritic cell vaccination. Background on the study: Patients had newly diagnosed or recurrent glioblastoma and received dendritic cell vaccines. Treatment, given 2003 to 2012, was autologous tumor lysate-pulsed dendritic cell vaccination.

All glioblastoma patients lacked an isocitrate dehydrogenase mutation. Blood PBMC samples: pre-vaccination, two weeks post third vaccination, and at tumor progression. Generated by immunoSEQ multiplex PCR, the TCRdb table keeps only in-frame clones and is missing some. The data hold some 100,000 clones, with around three quarters observed a single time. The V end was cut by 0 bases, the J end by 5 bases, with 7 bases between. The CDR3 covers 13 residues. CDR1 and CDR2 from the germline V gene are ENHRY and SYGVKD. The chain couples TRBV10-3 to TRBJ1-2; D call uncertain. The material sequenced was blood, taken before dendritic cell vaccination. This sequence originates from a human donor with glioblastoma. The CDR3, as DNA: TGTGCCATCAGTGAGTCGAGTGCGTATGGCTACACCTTC. Translated: CAISESSAYGYTF.